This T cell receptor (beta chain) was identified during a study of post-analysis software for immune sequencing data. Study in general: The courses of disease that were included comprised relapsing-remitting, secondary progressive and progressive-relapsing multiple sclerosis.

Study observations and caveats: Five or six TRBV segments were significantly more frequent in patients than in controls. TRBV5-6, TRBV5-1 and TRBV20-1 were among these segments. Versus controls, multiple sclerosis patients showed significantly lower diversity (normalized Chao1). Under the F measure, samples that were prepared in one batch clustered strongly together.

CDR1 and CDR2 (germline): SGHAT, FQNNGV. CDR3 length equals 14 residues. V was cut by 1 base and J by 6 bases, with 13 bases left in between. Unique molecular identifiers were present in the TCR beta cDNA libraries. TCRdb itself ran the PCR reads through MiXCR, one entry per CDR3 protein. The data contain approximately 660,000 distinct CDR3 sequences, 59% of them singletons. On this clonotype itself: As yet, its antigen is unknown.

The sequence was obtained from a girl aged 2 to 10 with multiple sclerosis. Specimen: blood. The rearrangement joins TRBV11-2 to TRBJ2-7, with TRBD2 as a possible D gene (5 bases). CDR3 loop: CASSLAAVEGEQYF. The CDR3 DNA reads TGTGCCAGCAGCTTAGCGGCGGTTGAGGGCGAGCAGTACTTC.